The rows below give T cell receptor beta chains drawn from one sample of a study of OX40 agonist ivuxolimab in advanced cancers. Measured with immunoSEQ multiplex PCR; TCRdb has only the in-frame clones, and not every one. The table records tens of thousands of clones, more than 65% of them present only once. The source material was CD4+ or CD8+ T cells sorted from blood, sampled in a trial of the OX40 agonist ivuxolimab. The receptors stem from an adult with an advanced solid tumor such as melanoma, head and neck, liver or kidney cancer. The CDR3 runs from the conserved cysteine through the conserved F or W. Fields, in order: CDR3 DNA, CDR3 protein, D gene, clone size, J gene, V gene. A D gene is named only where the DNA matches it firmly. Clone sizes are given selectively: once, few, many, or a class where the clone is expanded.

cdr3_nt: TGTGCCAGCAGACCTCACTTCGGGTCCGGGGCCTACGAGCAGTACTTC
cdr3_aa: CASRPHFGSGAYEQYF
d_call: .
clone_size: .
j_call: TRBJ2-7
v_call: TRBV5-4

cdr3_nt: TGTGCCAGCAGCCCGCGGGACGGCGCGAACACCGGGGAGCTGTTTTTT
cdr3_aa: CASSPRDGANTGELFF
d_call: .
clone_size: few
j_call: TRBJ2-2
v_call: TRBV7-6

cdr3_nt: TGTGCCAGCAGTCCAGGACTAGCGGGGAACGCGATGCAGTATTTT
cdr3_aa: CASSPGLAGNAMQYF
d_call: TRBD2
clone_size: .
j_call: TRBJ2-3
v_call: TRBV11-3

cdr3_nt: TGCGCCAGCAGCTTGGATCAGAGATCACCCCTCCACTTT
cdr3_aa: CASSLDQRSPLHF
d_call: .
clone_size: .
j_call: TRBJ1-6
v_call: TRBV5-1

cdr3_nt: TGTGCCAGCAGCTTCGAGGGGGCGACCAAAAACATTCAGTACTTC
cdr3_aa: CASSFEGATKNIQYF
d_call: TRBD1
clone_size: .
j_call: TRBJ2-4
v_call: TRBV11-2

cdr3_nt: TGTGCCTGGGGGTTGGGCCCAAACTATGGCTACACCTTC
cdr3_aa: CAWGLGPNYGYTF
d_call: .
clone_size: .
j_call: TRBJ1-2
v_call: TRBV30

cdr3_nt: TGTGCCAGCAGCTTAGGCCTAGTCCCCTACAATGAGCAGTTCTTC
cdr3_aa: CASSLGLVPYNEQFF
d_call: .
clone_size: .
j_call: TRBJ2-1
v_call: TRBV7-2

cdr3_nt: TGTGCCAGCACCCGCTCCGGGACTAGTACGTACAATGAGCAGTTCTTC
cdr3_aa: CASTRSGTSTYNEQFF
d_call: TRBD2
clone_size: .
j_call: TRBJ2-1
v_call: TRBV25-1

cdr3_nt: TGTGCCAGTTCCAGACCCGGGGGAGGTCGGGAGACCCAGTACTTC
cdr3_aa: CASSRPGGGRETQYF
d_call: .
clone_size: .
j_call: TRBJ2-5
v_call: TRBV19

cdr3_nt: TGTGCCAGCTCACCGAGATGGGACGAGCAGTACTTC
cdr3_aa: CASSPRWDEQYF
d_call: .
clone_size: once
j_call: TRBJ2-7
v_call: TRBV18

cdr3_nt: TGTGCCAGCAGACCCGTACTGGCATATTCAAATGAGCAGTTCTTC
cdr3_aa: CASRPVLAYSNEQFF
d_call: .
clone_size: .
j_call: TRBJ2-1
v_call: TRBV7-2

cdr3_nt: TGTGCCAGCGGGTACGGAATCCGCTCTGGAAACACCATATATTTT
cdr3_aa: CASGYGIRSGNTIYF
d_call: .
clone_size: .
j_call: TRBJ1-3
v_call: TRBV2

cdr3_nt: TGTGCCAGCAGTCGACAGGGGGGTGTAGATACGCAGTATTTT
cdr3_aa: CASSRQGGVDTQYF
d_call: TRBD1
clone_size: .
j_call: TRBJ2-3
v_call: TRBV27

cdr3_nt: TGCAGCGGGTGCTCAGGGTGGGGGATGAACACTGAAGCTTTCTTT
cdr3_aa: CSGCSGWGMNTEAFF
d_call: .
clone_size: few
j_call: TRBJ1-1
v_call: TRBV29-1

cdr3_nt: TGCGCCAGCAGTGAGGGTAGCGGGGACACAGATACGCAGTATTTT
cdr3_aa: CASSEGSGDTDTQYF
d_call: TRBD2
clone_size: many
j_call: TRBJ2-3
v_call: TRBV10-1

cdr3_nt: TGTGCCAGCTCACTACGCCCCGACAGGCCCACTGAAGCTTTCTTT
cdr3_aa: CASSLRPDRPTEAFF
d_call: .
clone_size: .
j_call: TRBJ1-1
v_call: TRBV18

cdr3_nt: TGTGCCAGCAGCCCCACGATGGGGGCGCGGGCTTTCTTT
cdr3_aa: CASSPTMGARAFF
d_call: .
clone_size: once
j_call: TRBJ1-1
v_call: TRBV6-6

cdr3_nt: TGCGCCAGCAGCCAAGATCCGTCGGTAATGGGATCCTACAATGAGCAGTTCTTC
cdr3_aa: CASSQDPSVMGSYNEQFF
d_call: .
clone_size: .
j_call: TRBJ2-1
v_call: TRBV4-3

cdr3_nt: TGTGCCAGTAGTAAACAGCGATACCTTTACAATGAGCAGTTCTTC
cdr3_aa: CASSKQRYLYNEQFF
d_call: .
clone_size: .
j_call: TRBJ2-1
v_call: TRBV19

cdr3_nt: TGTGCCTGGAGTAAAGGGGGCTACGATGGCTACACCTTC
cdr3_aa: CAWSKGGYDGYTF
d_call: TRBD1
clone_size: .
j_call: TRBJ1-2
v_call: TRBV30

cdr3_nt: TGTGCCACCGGACAGGGGAGTTCCACCGGGGAGCTGTTTTTT
cdr3_aa: CATGQGSSTGELFF
d_call: TRBD1
clone_size: few
j_call: TRBJ2-2
v_call: TRBV10-3

cdr3_nt: TGTGCCAGCAGTGAAGTGGGTCAGGGTGAAGGCTATGGCTACACCTTC
cdr3_aa: CASSEVGQGEGYGYTF
d_call: .
clone_size: once
j_call: TRBJ1-2
v_call: TRBV6-1

cdr3_nt: TGCGCCAGCAGGGTCTCTGGGGCCAACGTCCTGACTTTC
cdr3_aa: CASRVSGANVLTF
d_call: .
clone_size: .
j_call: TRBJ2-6
v_call: TRBV5-1

cdr3_nt: TGTGCCAGCATCTCGGGGGGGTCGGATACGCAGTATTTT
cdr3_aa: CASISGGSDTQYF
d_call: TRBD2
clone_size: .
j_call: TRBJ2-3
v_call: TRBV6-5

cdr3_nt: TGCGCCAGCAGCTTGGACTACGAGCAGTACTTC
cdr3_aa: CASSLDYEQYF
d_call: .
clone_size: .
j_call: TRBJ2-7
v_call: TRBV5-1

cdr3_nt: TGTGCCCCCCCGTGGACAGGGAAGTATAGCAATCAGCCCCAGCATTTT
cdr3_aa: CAPPWTGKYSNQPQHF
d_call: .
clone_size: .
j_call: TRBJ1-5
v_call: TRBV21-1